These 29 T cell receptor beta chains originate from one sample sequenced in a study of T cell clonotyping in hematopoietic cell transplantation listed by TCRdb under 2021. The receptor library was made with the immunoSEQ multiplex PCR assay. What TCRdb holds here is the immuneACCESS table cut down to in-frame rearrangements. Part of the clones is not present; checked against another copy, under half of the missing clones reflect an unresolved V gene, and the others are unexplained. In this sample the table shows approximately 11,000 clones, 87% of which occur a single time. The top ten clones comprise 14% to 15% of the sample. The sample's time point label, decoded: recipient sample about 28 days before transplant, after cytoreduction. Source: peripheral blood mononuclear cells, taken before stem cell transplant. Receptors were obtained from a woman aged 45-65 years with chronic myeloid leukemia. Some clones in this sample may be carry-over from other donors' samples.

The CDR3: CASSLGGGRQETQYF. Here the CDR3 DNA reads TGTGCCAGCAGCTTAGGAGGGGGCCGTCAAGAGACCCAGTACTTC. This chain uses TRBV7-8 with TRBJ2-5; 7 bases are a match to TRBD1. The ends lost 1 base at V and 2 bases at J; junction bases unmatched: 4. The germline gives CDR1 SGHVS, CDR2 FQNEAQ. This CDR3 spans 15 amino acids.

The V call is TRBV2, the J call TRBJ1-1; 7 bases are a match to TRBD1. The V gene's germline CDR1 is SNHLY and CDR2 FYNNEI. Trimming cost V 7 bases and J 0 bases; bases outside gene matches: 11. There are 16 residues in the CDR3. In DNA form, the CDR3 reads TGTGCCAGCAACCTTGCACCGGGACAGATGAACACTGAAGCTTTCTTT. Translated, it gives CASNLAPGQMNTEAFF.

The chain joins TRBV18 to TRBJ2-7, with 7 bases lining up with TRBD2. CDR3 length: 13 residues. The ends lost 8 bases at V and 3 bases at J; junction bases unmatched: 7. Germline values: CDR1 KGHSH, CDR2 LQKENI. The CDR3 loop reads CASTSGGSYEQYF. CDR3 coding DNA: TGTGCCAGCACAAGTGGCGGGAGCTACGAGCAGTACTTC. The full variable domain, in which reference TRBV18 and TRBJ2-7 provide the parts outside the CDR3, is NAGVMQNPRHLVRRRGQEARLRCSPMKGHSHVYWYRQLPEEGLKFMVYLQKENIIDESGMPKERFSAEFPKEGPSILRIQQVVRGDSAAYFCASTSGGSYEQYFGPGTRLTVT.

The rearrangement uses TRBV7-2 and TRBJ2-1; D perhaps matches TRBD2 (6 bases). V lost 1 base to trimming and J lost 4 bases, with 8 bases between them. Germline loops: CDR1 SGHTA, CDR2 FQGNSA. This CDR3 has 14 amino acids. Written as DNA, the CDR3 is TGTGCCAGCAGCTTAGACGGGAGTTACAATGAGCAGTTCTTC. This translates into CASSLDGSYNEQFF.

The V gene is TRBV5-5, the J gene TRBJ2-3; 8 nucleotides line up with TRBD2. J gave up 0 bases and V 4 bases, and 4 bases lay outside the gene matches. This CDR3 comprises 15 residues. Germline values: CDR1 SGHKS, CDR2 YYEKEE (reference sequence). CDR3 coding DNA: TGTGCCAGCAGCCAGACTAGCGCTAGCACAGATACGCAGTATTTT. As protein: CASSQTSASTDTQYF.

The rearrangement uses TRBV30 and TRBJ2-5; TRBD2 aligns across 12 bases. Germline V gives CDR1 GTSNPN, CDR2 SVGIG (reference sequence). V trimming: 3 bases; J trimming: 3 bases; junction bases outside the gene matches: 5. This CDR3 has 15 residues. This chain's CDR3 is CAWSAWTSGEETQYF. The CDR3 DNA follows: TGTGCCTGGAGCGCCTGGACTAGCGGGGAAGAGACCCAGTACTTC.

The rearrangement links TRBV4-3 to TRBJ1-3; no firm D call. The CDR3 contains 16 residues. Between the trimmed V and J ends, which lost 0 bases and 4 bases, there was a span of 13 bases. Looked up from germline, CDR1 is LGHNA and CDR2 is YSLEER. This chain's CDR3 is CASSQDMGSTGNTIYF. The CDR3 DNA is TGCGCCAGCAGCCAAGACATGGGATCGACCGGAAACACCATATATTTT.

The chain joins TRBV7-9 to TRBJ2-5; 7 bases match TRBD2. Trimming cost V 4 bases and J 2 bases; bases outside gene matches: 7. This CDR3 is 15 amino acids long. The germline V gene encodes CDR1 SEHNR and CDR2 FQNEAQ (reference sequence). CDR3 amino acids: CASSWGEGGQETQYF. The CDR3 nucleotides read TGTGCCAGCAGCTGGGGGGAGGGAGGTCAAGAGACCCAGTACTTC. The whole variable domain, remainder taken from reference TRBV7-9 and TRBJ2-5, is DTGVSQNPRHKITKRGQNVTFRCDPISEHNRLYWYRQTLGQGPEFLTYFQNEAQLEKSRLLSDRFSAERPKGSFSTLEIQRTEQGDSAMYLCASSWGEGGQETQYFGPGTRLLVL.

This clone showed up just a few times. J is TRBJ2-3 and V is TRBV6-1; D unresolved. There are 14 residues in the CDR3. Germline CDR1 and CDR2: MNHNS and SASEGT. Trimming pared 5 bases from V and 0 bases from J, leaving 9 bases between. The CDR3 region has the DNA TGTGCCAGCAGTTATTATAAGAGCACAGATACGCAGTATTTT. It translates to CASSYYKSTDTQYF.

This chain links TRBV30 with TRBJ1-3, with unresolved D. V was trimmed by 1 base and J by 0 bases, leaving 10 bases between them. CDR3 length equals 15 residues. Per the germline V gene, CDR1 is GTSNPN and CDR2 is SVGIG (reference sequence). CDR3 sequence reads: CAWSDPLISGNTIYF. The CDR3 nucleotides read TGTGCCTGGAGTGATCCCCTGATCTCTGGAAACACCATATATTTT.

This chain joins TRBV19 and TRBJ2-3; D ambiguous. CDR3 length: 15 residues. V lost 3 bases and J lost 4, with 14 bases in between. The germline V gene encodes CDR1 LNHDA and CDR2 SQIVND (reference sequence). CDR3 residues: CASSMGQRPPDTQYF. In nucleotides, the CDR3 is TGTGCCAGTAGTATGGGTCAGAGACCGCCAGATACGCAGTATTTT.

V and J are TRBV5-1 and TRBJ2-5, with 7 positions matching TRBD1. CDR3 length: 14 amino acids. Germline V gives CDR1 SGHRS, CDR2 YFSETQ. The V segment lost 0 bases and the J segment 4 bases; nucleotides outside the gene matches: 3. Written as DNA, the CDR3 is TGCGCCAGCAGCTTGGAGGGGGCGCGAGAGACCCAGTACTTC. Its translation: CASSLEGARETQYF.

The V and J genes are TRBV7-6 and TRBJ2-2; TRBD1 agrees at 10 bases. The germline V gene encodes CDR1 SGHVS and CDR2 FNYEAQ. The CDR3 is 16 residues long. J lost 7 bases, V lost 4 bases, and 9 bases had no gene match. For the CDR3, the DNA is TGTGCCAGCAGCTCCCCTCGGACAGGGGGTGGCGGGGAGCTGTTTTTT. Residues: CASSSPRTGGGGELFF.

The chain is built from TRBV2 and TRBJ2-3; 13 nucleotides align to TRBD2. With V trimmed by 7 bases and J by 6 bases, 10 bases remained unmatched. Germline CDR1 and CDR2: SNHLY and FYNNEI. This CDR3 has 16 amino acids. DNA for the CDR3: TGTGCCAGCAAGTTCGGACTAGCGGGAGATGGGGATACGCAGTATTTT. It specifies CASKFGLAGDGDTQYF.

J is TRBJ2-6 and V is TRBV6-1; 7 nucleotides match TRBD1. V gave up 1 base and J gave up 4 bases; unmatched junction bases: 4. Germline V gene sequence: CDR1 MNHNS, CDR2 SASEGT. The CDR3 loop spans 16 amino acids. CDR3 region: CASSEGQGEGANVLTF. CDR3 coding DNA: TGTGCCAGCAGTGAAGGCCAGGGGGAGGGGGCCAACGTCCTGACTTTC.

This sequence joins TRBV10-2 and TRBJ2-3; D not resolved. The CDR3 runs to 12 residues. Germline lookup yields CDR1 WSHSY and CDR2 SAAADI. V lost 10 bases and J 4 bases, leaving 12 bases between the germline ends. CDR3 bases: TGCGCCACACGAATCAAGGCAGATACGCAGTATTTT. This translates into CATRIKADTQYF.

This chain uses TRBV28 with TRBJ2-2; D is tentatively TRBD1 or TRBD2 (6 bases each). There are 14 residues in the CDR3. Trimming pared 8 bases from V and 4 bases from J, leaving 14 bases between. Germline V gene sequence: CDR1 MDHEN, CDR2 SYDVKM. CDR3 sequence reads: CASQRGGGTGELFF. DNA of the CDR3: TGTGCCAGCCAAAGAGGGGGAGGCACCGGGGAGCTGTTTTTT. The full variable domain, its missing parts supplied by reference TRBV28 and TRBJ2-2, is DVKVTQSSRYLVKRTGEKVFLECVQDMDHENMFWYRQDPGLGLRLIYFSYDVKMKEKGDIPEGYSVSREKKERFSLILESASTNQTSMYLCASQRGGGTGELFFGEGSRLTVL.

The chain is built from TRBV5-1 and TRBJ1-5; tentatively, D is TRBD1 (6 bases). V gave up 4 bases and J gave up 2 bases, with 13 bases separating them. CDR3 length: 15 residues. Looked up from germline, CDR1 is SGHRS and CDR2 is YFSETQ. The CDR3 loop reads CASSQVPGGNQPQHF. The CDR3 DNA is TGCGCCAGCAGCCAAGTACCAGGGGGCAATCAGCCCCAGCATTTT.

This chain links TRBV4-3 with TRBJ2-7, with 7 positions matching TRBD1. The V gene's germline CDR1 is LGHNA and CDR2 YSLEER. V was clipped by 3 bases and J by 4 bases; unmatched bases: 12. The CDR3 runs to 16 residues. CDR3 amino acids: CASSQDLDRALYEQYF. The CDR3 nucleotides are TGCGCCAGCAGCCAGGACTTAGACAGGGCCCTTTACGAGCAGTACTTC.

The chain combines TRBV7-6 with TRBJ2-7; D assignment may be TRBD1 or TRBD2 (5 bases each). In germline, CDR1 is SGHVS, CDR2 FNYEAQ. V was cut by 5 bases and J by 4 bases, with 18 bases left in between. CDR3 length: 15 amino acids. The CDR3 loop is CASSLGAPTMYEQYF. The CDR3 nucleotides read TGTGCCAGCAGCCTAGGGGCCCCGACTATGTACGAGCAGTACTTC.

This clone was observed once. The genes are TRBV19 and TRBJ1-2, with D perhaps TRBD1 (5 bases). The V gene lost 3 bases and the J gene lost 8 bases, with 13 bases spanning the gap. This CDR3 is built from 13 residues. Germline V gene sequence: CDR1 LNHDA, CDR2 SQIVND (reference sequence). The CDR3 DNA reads TGTGCCAGTAGTATGGGTCCCAGGGACGGCTACACCTTC. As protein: CASSMGPRDGYTF. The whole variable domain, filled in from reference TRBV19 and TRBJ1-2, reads DGGITQSPKYLFRKEGQNVTLSCEQNLNHDAMYWYRQDPGQGLRLIYYSQIVNDFQKGDIAEGYSVSREKKESFPLTVTSAQKNPTAFYLCASSMGPRDGYTFGSGTRLTVV.

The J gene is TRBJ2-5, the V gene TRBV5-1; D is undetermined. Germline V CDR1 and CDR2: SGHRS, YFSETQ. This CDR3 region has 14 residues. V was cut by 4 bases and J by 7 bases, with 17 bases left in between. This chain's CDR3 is CASSPDQDFGTQYF. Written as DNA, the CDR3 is TGCGCCAGCAGCCCCGATCAAGATTTCGGGACCCAGTACTTC.

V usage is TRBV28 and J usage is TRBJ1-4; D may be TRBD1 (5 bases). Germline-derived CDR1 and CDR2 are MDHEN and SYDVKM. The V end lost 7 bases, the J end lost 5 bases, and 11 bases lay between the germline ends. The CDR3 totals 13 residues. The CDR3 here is CASTGTPNEKLFF. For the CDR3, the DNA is TGTGCCAGCACCGGGACCCCGAATGAAAAACTGTTTTTT.

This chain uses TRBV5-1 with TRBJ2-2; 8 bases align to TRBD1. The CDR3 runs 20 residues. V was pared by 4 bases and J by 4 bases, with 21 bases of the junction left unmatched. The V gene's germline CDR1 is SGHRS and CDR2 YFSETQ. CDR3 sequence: CASSKTGTGQQLSVTGELFF. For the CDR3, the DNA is TGCGCCAGCAGCAAAACCGGGACAGGTCAGCAACTCTCTGTCACCGGGGAGCTGTTTTTT. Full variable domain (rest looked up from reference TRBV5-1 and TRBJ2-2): KAGVTQTPRYLIKTRGQQVTLSCSPISGHRSVSWYQQTPGQGLQFLFEYFSETQRNKGNFPGRFSGRQFSNSRSEMNVSTLELGDSALYLCASSKTGTGQQLSVTGELFFGEGSRLTVL.

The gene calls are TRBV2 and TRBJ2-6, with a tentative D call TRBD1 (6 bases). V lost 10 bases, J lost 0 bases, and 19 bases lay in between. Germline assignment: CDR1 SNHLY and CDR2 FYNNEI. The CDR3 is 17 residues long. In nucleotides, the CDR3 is TGTGCCAATCTATACGGACAGAGGGCCTCTGGGGCCAACGTCCTGACTTTC. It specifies CANLYGQRASGANVLTF.

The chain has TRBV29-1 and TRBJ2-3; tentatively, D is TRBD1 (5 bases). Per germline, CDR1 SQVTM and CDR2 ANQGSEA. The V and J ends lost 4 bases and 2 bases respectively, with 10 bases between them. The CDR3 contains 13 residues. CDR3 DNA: TGCAGCGTTGTATGGACATCCACAGATACGCAGTATTTT. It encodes CSVVWTSTDTQYF.

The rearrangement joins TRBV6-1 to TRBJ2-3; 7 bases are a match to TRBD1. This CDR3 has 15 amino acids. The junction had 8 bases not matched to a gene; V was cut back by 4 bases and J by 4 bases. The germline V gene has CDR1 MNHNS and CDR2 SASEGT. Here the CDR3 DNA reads TGTGCCAGCAGTGGCCGGGACAGAGGCCCAGATACGCAGTATTTT. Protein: CASSGRDRGPDTQYF.

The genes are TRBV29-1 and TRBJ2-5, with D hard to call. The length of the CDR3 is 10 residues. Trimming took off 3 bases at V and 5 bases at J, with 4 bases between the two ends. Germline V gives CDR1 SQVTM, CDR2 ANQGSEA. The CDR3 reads CSVEGETQYF. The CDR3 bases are TGCAGCGTTGAGGGGGAGACCCAGTACTTC.

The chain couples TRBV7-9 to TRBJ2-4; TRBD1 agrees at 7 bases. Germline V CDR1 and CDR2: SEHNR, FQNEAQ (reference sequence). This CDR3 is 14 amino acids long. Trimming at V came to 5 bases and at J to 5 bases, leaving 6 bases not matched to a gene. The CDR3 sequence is CASSPRDRENIQYF. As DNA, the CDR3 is TGTGCCAGCAGCCCCCGGGACAGAGAAAACATTCAGTACTTC. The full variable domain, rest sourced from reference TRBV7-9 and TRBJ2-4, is DTGVSQNPRHKITKRGQNVTFRCDPISEHNRLYWYRQTLGQGPEFLTYFQNEAQLEKSRLLSDRFSAERPKGSFSTLEIQRTEQGDSAMYLCASSPRDRENIQYFGAGTRLSVL.